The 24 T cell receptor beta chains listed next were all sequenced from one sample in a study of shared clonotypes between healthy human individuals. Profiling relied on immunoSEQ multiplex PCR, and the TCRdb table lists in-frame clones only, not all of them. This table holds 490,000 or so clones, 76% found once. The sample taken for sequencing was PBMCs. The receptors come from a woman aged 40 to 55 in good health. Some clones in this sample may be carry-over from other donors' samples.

The CDR3 is CASSYLLAGGEQFF. The CDR3 DNA follows: TGTGCCAGCAGCTACCTACTAGCGGGAGGTGAGCAGTTCTTC. The chain links TRBV5-4 to TRBJ2-1; 12 bases match TRBD2. J gave up 9 bases and V 3 bases, and 4 bases lay outside the gene matches. The germline V gene encodes CDR1 SGHNT and CDR2 YYREEE (reference sequence). The CDR3 is made up of 14 amino acids.

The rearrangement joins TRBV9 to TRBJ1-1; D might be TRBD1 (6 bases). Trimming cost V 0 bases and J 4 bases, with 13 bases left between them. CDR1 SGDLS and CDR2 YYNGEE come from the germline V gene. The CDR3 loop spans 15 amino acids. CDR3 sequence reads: CASSVEPRGTTEAFF. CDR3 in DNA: TGTGCCAGCAGCGTAGAACCCAGGGGAACCACTGAAGCTTTCTTT.

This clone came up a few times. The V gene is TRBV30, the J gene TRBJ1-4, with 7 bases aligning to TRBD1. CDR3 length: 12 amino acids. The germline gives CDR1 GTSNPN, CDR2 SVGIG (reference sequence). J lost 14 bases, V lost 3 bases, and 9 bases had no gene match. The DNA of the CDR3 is TGTGCCTGGAGGGCCGGGACAGCAGGGCTGTTTTTT. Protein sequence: CAWRAGTAGLFF.

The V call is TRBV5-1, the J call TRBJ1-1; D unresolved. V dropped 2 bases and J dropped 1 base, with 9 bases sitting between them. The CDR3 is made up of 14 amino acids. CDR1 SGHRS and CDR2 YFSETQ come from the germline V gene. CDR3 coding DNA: TGCGCCAGCAGCTTTCAGGTAACGAACACTGAAGCTTTCTTT. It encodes CASSFQVTNTEAFF.

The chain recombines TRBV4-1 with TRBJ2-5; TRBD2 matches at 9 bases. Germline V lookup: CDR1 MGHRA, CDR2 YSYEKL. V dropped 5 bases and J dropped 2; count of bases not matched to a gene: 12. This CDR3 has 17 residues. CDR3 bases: TGCGCCAGCAGCGAGGGTCTAGCGGGGTCCATACAAGAGACCCAGTACTTC. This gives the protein CASSEGLAGSIQETQYF.

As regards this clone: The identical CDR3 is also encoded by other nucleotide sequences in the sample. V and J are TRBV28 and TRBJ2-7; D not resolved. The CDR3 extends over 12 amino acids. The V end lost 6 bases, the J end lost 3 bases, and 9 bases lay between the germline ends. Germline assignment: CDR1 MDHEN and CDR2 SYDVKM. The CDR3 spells CASSFSYYEQYF. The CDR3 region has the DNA TGTGCCAGCAGCTTTTCTTACTACGAGCAGTACTTC.

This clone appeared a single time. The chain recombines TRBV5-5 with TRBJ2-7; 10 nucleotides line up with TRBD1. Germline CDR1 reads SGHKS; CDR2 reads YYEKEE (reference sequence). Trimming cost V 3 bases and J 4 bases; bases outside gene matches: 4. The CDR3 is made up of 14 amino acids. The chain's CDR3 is CASSYPGQGYEQYF. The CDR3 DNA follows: TGTGCCAGCAGCTACCCGGGACAGGGGTACGAGCAGTACTTC. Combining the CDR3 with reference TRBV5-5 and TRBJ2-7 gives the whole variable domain DAGVTQSPTHLIKTRGQQVTLRCSPISGHKSVSWYQQVLGQGPQFIFQYYEKEERGRGNFPDRFSARQFPNYSSELNVNALLLGDSALYLCASSYPGQGYEQYFGPGTRLTVT.

The CDR3 DNA reads TGTGCCAGTAGTATAGGCGTTGGGGTCTACGAGCAGTACTTC. As protein: CASSIGVGVYEQYF. The chain carries TRBV19 and TRBJ2-7; no definite D call. The V end lost 1 base, the J end lost 3 bases, and 10 bases lay between the germline ends. The CDR3 consists of 14 residues. Germline CDR1 LNHDA, CDR2 SQIVND (reference sequence). Together with reference TRBV19 and TRBJ2-7, the CDR3 gives the full variable domain: DGGITQSPKYLFRKEGQNVTLSCEQNLNHDAMYWYRQDPGQGLRLIYYSQIVNDFQKGDIAEGYSVSREKKESFPLTVTSAQKNPTAFYLCASSIGVGVYEQYFGPGTRLTVT.

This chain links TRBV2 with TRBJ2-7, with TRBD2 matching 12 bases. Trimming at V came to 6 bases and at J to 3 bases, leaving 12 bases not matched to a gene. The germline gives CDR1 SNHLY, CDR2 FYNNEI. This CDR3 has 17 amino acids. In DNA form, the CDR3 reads TGTGCCAGCAGCAAGGGGGCTAGCGGGAGGGCCGGCTACGAGCAGTACTTC. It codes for CASSKGASGRAGYEQYF. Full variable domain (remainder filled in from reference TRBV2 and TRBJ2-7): EPEVTQTPSHQVTQMGQEVILRCVPISNHLYFYWYRQILGQKVEFLVSFYNNEISEKSEIFDDQFSVERPDGSNFTLKIRSTKLEDSAMYFCASSKGASGRAGYEQYFGPGTRLTVT.

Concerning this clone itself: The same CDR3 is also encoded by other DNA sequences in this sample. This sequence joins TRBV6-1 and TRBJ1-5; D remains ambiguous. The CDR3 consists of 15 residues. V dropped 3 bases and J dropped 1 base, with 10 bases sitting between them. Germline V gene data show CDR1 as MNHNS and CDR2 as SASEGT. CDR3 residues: CASSDRGLSNQPQHF. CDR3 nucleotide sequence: TGTGCCAGCAGTGACAGAGGACTCAGCAATCAGCCCCAGCATTTT.

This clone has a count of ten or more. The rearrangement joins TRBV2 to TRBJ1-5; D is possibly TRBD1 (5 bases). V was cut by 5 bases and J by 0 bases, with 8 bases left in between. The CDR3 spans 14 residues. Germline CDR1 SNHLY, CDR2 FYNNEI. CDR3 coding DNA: TGTGCCAGCAGTCCTCAGGGTAGCAATCAGCCCCAGCATTTT. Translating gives CASSPQGSNQPQHF.

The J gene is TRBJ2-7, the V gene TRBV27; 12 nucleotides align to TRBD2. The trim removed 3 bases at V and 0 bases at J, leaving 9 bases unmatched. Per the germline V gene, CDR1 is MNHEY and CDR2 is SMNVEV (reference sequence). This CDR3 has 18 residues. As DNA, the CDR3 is TGTGCCAGCAGTTTGGGACTAGCGGGCGAAACCCCCTCCTACGAGCAGTACTTC. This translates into CASSLGLAGETPSYEQYF.

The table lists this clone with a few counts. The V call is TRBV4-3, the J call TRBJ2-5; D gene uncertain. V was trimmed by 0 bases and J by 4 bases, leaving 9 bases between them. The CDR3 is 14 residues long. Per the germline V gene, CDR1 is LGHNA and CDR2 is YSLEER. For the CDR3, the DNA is TGCGCCAGCAGCCAAGACAGGTACACAGAGACCCAGTACTTC. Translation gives CASSQDRYTETQYF.

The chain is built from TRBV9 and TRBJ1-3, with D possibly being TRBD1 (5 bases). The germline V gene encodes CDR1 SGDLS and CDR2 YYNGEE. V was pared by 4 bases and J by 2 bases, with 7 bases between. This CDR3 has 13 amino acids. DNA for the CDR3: TGTGCCAGCAGCCCGGGACCTGGAAACACCATATATTTT. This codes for CASSPGPGNTIYF.

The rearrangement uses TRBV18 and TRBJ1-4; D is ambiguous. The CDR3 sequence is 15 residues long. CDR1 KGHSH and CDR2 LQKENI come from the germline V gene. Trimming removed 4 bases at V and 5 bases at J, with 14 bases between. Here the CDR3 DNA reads TGTGCCAGCTCACTAAAGTTTTCGGAGAATGAAAAACTGTTTTTT. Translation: CASSLKFSENEKLFF.

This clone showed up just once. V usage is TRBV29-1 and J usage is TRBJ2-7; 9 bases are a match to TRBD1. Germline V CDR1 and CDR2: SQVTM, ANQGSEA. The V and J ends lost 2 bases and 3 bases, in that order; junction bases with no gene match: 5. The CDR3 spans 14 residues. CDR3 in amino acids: CSVEPRQGVYEQYF. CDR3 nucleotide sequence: TGCAGCGTTGAACCAAGACAGGGGGTCTACGAGCAGTACTTC.

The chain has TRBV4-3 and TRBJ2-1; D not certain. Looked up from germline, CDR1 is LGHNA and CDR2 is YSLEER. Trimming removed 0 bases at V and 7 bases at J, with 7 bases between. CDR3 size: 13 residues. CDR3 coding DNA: TGCGCCAGCAGCCAAGAGTGGATTAATGAGCAGTTCTTC. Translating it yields CASSQEWINEQFF.

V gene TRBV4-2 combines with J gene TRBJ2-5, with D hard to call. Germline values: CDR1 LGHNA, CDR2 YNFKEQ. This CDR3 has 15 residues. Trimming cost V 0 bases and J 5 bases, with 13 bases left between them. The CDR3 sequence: CASSQDGAAWETQYF. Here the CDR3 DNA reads TGTGCCAGCAGCCAAGATGGCGCCGCTTGGGAGACCCAGTACTTC.

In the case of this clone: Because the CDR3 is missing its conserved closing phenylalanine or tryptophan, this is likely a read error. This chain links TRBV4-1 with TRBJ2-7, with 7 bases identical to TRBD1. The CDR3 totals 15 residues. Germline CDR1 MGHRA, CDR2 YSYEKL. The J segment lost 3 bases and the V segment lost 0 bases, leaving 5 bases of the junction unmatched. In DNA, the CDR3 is TGCGCCAGCAGCCAAGATTACAGGGGTCTCTACGAGCAGTACCTC. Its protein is CASSQDYRGLYEQYL.

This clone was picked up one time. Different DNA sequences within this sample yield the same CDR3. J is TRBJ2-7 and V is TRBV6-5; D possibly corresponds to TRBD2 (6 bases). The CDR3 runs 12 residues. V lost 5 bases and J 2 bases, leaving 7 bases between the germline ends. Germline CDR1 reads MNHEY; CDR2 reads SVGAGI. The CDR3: CASSRGTYEQYF. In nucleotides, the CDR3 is TGTGCCAGCAGTCGCGGGACCTACGAGCAGTACTTC.

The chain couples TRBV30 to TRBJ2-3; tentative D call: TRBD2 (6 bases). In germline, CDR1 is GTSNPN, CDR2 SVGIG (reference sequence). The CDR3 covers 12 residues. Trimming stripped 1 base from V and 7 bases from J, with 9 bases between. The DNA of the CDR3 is TGTGCCTGGAGTGGGGGGAGGCATACGCAGTATTTT. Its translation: CAWSGGRHTQYF.

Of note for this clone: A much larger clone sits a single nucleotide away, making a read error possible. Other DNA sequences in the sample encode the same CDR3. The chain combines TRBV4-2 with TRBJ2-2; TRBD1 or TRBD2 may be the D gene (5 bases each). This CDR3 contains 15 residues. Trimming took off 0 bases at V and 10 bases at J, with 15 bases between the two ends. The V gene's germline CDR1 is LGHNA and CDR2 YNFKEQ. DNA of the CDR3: TGTGCCAGCAGCCAAGACGATGGGGGAGTTGTGGAGCTGTTTTTT. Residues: CASSQDDGGVVELFF.

CDR3 sequence: CASSLDGRVGNTIYF. The DNA for the CDR3 is TGCGCCAGCAGCCTCGATGGCAGGGTAGGAAACACCATATATTTT. V and J are TRBV5-1 and TRBJ1-3, with a weak D call TRBD1 (5 bases). Germline V lookup: CDR1 SGHRS, CDR2 YFSETQ. The CDR3 length is 15 residues. Trimming stripped 4 bases from V and 4 bases from J, with 15 bases between.

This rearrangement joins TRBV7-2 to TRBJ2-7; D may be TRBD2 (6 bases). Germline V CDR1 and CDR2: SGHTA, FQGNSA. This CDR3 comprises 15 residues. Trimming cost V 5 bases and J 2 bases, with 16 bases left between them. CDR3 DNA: TGTGCCAGCAGCCCACGGGTGGGCGGGGCCTACGAGCAGTACTTC. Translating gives CASSPRVGGAYEQYF.